The 5 T cell receptor beta chains reported below all come from one sample, sequenced in a study of naive and memory T cell subsets. Both TRBC1 and TRBC2 were covered by a beta constant-region primer of two equimolar oligonucleotides. In TCRdb, the UMI-ligation and nested PCR reads were re-called with MiXCR into one record per CDR3 protein. This sample carries about 21,000 distinct CDR3 sequences, around 10% of them seen once, and the ten largest clones take approximately 18%. Input material: central memory CD8+ T cells from blood. The receptors shown here come from a human donor in good health.

The chain recombines TRBV2 with TRBJ2-1; 8 bases match TRBD1. The trim removed 0 bases at V and 6 bases at J, leaving 16 bases unmatched. CDR1 is SNHLY and CDR2 is FYNNEI in the germline V gene. CDR3 length: 19 residues. In DNA, the CDR3 is TGTGCCAGCAGTGAAGCGCTCCTTTCCGGGACAGGCCTCGCCAATGAGCAGTTCTTC. Amino acids: CASSEALLSGTGLANEQFF.

In this sample, this clonotype turned up many times. The V and J genes are TRBV6-6 and TRBJ2-2; TRBD2 aligns across 13 bases. Germline trimming cut 6 bases from V and 12 bases from J; bases unmatched to any gene: 7. Germline CDR1 is MNHNY and CDR2 is SVGAGI (reference sequence). The CDR3 contains 14 residues. The CDR3 spells CASRLTSGRAKLFF. In DNA form, the CDR3 reads TGTGCCAGCAGGCTAACTAGCGGGAGGGCGAAGCTGTTTTTT.

At least ten counts were recorded for this clonotype. V usage is TRBV21-1 and J usage is TRBJ1-2; the listed D gene, TRBD1, was not tested against the DNA. TRBV21-1 is reported as a pseudogene. The CDR3 runs 15 residues. The CDR3 protein is CASSKRTGLALGYTF. CDR3 nucleotide sequence: TGTGCCAGCAGCAAACGGACAGGGTTGGCTTTAGGCTACACCTTC.

V usage is TRBV15 and J usage is TRBJ2-1; 8 bases line up with TRBD2. The CDR3 contains 16 residues. V lost 8 bases to trimming and J lost 0 bases; unmatched junction nucleotides: 9. The germline gives CDR1 LNHNV, CDR2 YYDKDF (reference sequence). The CDR3 reads CATLGTRESSYNEQFF. CDR3 DNA: TGTGCCACCCTCGGGACTAGAGAAAGCTCCTACAATGAGCAGTTCTTC.

The V call is TRBV19, the J call TRBJ2-1, with 7 bases that match TRBD1. The ends lost 10 bases at V and 6 bases at J; junction bases unmatched: 12. The germline V gene has CDR1 LNHDA and CDR2 SQIVND (reference sequence). CDR3 size: 14 residues. The CDR3 loop is CATFDRVMGNEQFF. CDR3 bases: TGTGCCACTTTTGACAGGGTTATGGGCAATGAGCAGTTCTTC.